This is a list of T cell receptor beta chains from one sample in a study of blood T cell repertoires in COVID-19. Sequencing was performed with immunoSEQ multiplex PCR; in TCRdb, only in-frame clones are kept and a portion is missing. The sample consists of about 150,000 clones, about 80% of them appearing once. Input material: PBMCs or T cells enriched from blood (not recorded which). Every receptor here comes from a man aged 45-65 years who had recovered from COVID-19. Each CDR3 is given with its conserved first and last residue. The D gene is left open where the match is weak. For some rows the clone size is stated as once, few or many, or as a class when expanded; others skip it.

clone_size	d_call	j_call	v_call	cdr3_aa	cdr3_nt
-	-	TRBJ2-2	TRBV21-1	CASSDRQGGTGELFF	TGTGCCAGCAGCGACCGACAGGGAGGCACCGGGGAGCTGTTTTTT
-	TRBD1	TRBJ1-2	TRBV18	CASSPRTGDGYTF	TGTGCCAGCTCACCTAGGACAGGGGATGGCTACACCTTC
-	-	TRBJ2-3	TRBV5-1	CASSLVFGGRGQGDTQYF	TGCGCCAGCAGCTTGGTATTCGGCGGGCGGGGGCAAGGAGATACGCAGTATTTT
-	TRBD1	TRBJ2-1	TRBV7-2	CASSWRSGTVKNNEQFF	TGTGCCAGCAGCTGGAGGTCCGGGACAGTAAAGAACAATGAGCAGTTCTTC
-	-	TRBJ2-2	TRBV9	CASSVDNLGADTGELFF	TGTGCCAGCAGCGTAGATAACTTAGGGGCCGACACCGGGGAGCTGTTTTTT
-	-	TRBJ2-1	TRBV11-3	CASSLGDSSYNEQFF	TGTGCCAGCAGCTTAGGAGACAGCTCCTACAATGAGCAGTTCTTC
-	-	TRBJ2-5	TRBV7-9	CASSLEFRTKETQYF	TGTGCCAGCAGCTTAGAGTTCAGGACAAAAGAGACCCAGTACTTC
-	-	TRBJ2-5	TRBV7-3	CASSPGWGFETQYF	TGTGCCAGCAGCCCAGGCTGGGGCTTCGAGACCCAGTACTTC
-	-	TRBJ2-4	TRBV5-1	CASSFDMNIQYF	TGCGCCAGCAGCTTTGACATGAACATTCAGTACTTC
-	-	TRBJ2-3	TRBV19	CASSIRAQSTDTQYF	TGTGCCAGTAGTATCAGGGCGCAGAGCACAGATACGCAGTATTTT
-	-	TRBJ1-1	TRBV28	CASSLRGWNTEAFF	TGTGCCAGCAGTTTGAGAGGGTGGAACACTGAAGCTTTCTTT
-	-	TRBJ2-3	TRBV7-2	CASSPTSIPTDTQYF	TGTGCCAGCAGCCCAACTAGCATTCCCACAGATACGCAGTATTTT
-	-	TRBJ1-2	TRBV3-1/TRBV3-2	CASSQGRVGYGYTF	TGTGCCAGCAGCCAAGGACGGGTTGGGTATGGCTACACCTTC
-	-	TRBJ2-4	TRBV4-1	CASSQVDTIAKNIQYF	TGCGCCAGCAGCCAAGTGGACACTATAGCCAAAAACATTCAGTACTTC
-	TRBD1	TRBJ2-3	TRBV12-5	CASALGGRPDTQYF	TGTGCTAGTGCCCTAGGGGGCCGACCGGATACGCAGTATTTT
-	-	TRBJ2-3	TRBV12-3/TRBV12-4	CASRRGSTDTQYF	TGTGCCAGCAGGCGGGGCAGCACAGATACGCAGTATTTT
-	-	TRBJ2-6	TRBV14	CASSQGTVLSGANVLTF	TGTGCCAGCAGCCAAGGGACAGTCCTCTCTGGGGCCAACGTCCTGACTTTC
-	-	TRBJ1-1	TRBV7-8	CASTKGGTEAFF	TGTGCCAGCACCAAAGGGGGAACTGAAGCTTTCTTT
-	-	TRBJ1-2	TRBV30	CAWSVWETGGYTF	TGTGCCTGGAGTGTATGGGAAACAGGTGGCTACACCTTC
-	TRBD1	TRBJ1-2	TRBV2	CASSEIGQANYGYTF	TGTGCCAGCAGTGAAATCGGACAGGCTAACTATGGCTACACCTTC
-	-	TRBJ1-5	TRBV6-5	CAIRSSLNQPQHF	TGTGCCATTCGGAGTTCCCTCAATCAGCCCCAGCATTTT
-	-	TRBJ1-4	TRBV7-2	CASSEAPLATNEKLFF	TGTGCCAGCAGCGAAGCCCCATTAGCAACTAATGAAAAACTGTTTTTT
-	-	TRBJ1-2	TRBV5-5	CASSLVGQTNYGYTF	TGTGCCAGCAGCTTGGTTGGTCAGACTAACTATGGCTACACCTTC
-	-	TRBJ1-3	TRBV5-1	CASSLAPGALSGNTIYF	TGCGCCAGCAGCTTGGCGCCAGGGGCCCTCTCTGGAAACACCATATATTTT
few	TRBD1	TRBJ2-7	TRBV7-3	CASSLFGTGFSEQYF	TGTGCCAGCAGCTTATTCGGGACAGGGTTTTCCGAGCAGTACTTC
-	TRBD2	TRBJ2-3	TRBV7-8	CASSSTGTSGGAGDTQYF	TGTGCCAGCAGCTCCACCGGGACTAGCGGGGGGGCCGGAGATACGCAGTATTTT
few	-	TRBJ2-2	TRBV29-1	CSVDGGLPGELFF	TGCAGCGTTGACGGGGGGCTCCCCGGGGAGCTGTTTTTT
-	TRBD1	TRBJ1-6	TRBV7-9	CASSLGGTGNNSPLHF	TGTGCCAGCAGCTTGGGTGGGACAGGGAATAATTCACCCCTCCACTTT
few	TRBD2	TRBJ2-7	TRBV30	CAWSGVAGGTYEQYF	TGTGCCTGGAGTGGGGTAGCGGGGGGGACCTACGAGCAGTACTTC
-	-	TRBJ1-2	TRBV12-3/TRBV12-4	CASKPDSNYGYTF	TGTGCCAGCAAACCGGACAGTAACTATGGCTACACCTTC
-	-	TRBJ2-3	TRBV7-9	CASSLSQGTDTQYF	TGTGCCAGCAGCTTATCACAGGGAACAGATACGCAGTATTTT
once	-	TRBJ1-1	TRBV10-3	CAISEIRTEAFF	TGTGCCATCAGTGAGATCCGGACAGAAGCTTTCTTT